Below are 26 T cell receptor beta chains sequenced from a single sample in a study of T cell clones after liver transplantation. Assay: immunoSEQ multiplex PCR; the TCRdb copy retains only in-frame clones and omits some. The profile shows some 120,000 clones, 90% of them singletons. Sequencing was performed on CD4+ T cells from blood, taken 12 months after liver transplant. Receptor source: a human patient who received a liver transplant. Some of the T cells may derive from the graft donor.

This clone was seen a single time. V and J are TRBV16 and TRBJ1-1; D remains unclear. Germline V gene sequence: CDR1 KGHSY, CDR2 FQNENV. CDR3 length equals 13 residues. V was clipped by 2 bases and J by 1 base, with 5 bases between them. As DNA, the CDR3 is TGTGCCAGCAGCCAACAATGGAACACTGAAGCTTTCTTT. Encoded protein: CASSQQWNTEAFF.

The V call is TRBV4-2, the J call TRBJ2-5; 13 nucleotides align to TRBD2. V lost 0 bases to trimming and J lost 1 base; unmatched junction nucleotides: 2. The CDR3 extends over 17 amino acids. Germline values: CDR1 LGHNA, CDR2 YNFKEQ. The CDR3 here is CASSQEGTSGIQETQYF. In DNA form, the CDR3 reads TGTGCCAGCAGCCAAGAGGGGACTAGCGGGATCCAAGAGACCCAGTACTTC.

This clone was seen a single time. The chain links TRBV19 to TRBJ2-7; tentative D call: TRBD2 (6 bases). The CDR3 has 11 amino acids. The V gene's germline CDR1 is LNHDA and CDR2 SQIVND (reference sequence). V shed 5 bases and J shed 12 bases, with 14 bases lying between them. CDR3 DNA sequence: TGTGCCAGTAGTGTAGCGGACGGTTGGTACTTC. Translated: CASSVADGWYF.

This chain links TRBV11-3 with TRBJ2-3; D is possibly TRBD1 (6 bases). The V and J ends lost 0 bases and 10 bases respectively, with 17 bases between them. The CDR3 runs to 15 residues. Germline CDR1 reads SGHNT; CDR2 reads YENEEA. The CDR3 reads CASSLDPRGEIAQYF. CDR3 bases: TGTGCCAGCAGCTTAGATCCCAGGGGAGAGATCGCGCAGTATTTT.

The V gene is TRBV5-3, the J gene TRBJ1-2; D may be TRBD1 (5 bases). TRBV5-3 belongs to the ORF category, with a function that is uncertain. The length of the CDR3 is 15 residues. V was cut by 0 bases and J by 4 bases, with 13 bases left in between. The CDR3 is CARSLGGRAAYGYTF. The CDR3 DNA sequence: TGTGCCAGAAGCTTGGGAGGCAGGGCGGCCTATGGCTACACCTTC.

The chain couples TRBV30 to TRBJ2-2, with unresolved D. The length of the CDR3 is 15 residues. Germline CDR1 and CDR2: GTSNPN and SVGIG (reference sequence). V shed 4 bases and J shed 0 bases, with 12 bases lying between them. The CDR3 DNA is TGTGCCTGGATGTCAGTTTCCACGAACACCGGGGAGCTGTTTTTT. This gives the protein CAWMSVSTNTGELFF.

This chain joins TRBV5-1 and TRBJ2-1, with 11 bases matching TRBD2. Per the germline V gene, CDR1 is SGHRS and CDR2 is YFSETQ. The length of the CDR3 is 19 residues. J was trimmed by 0 bases and V by 4 bases; bases with no gene match: 12. CDR3 sequence: CASSGWGTSGFSSYNEQFF. CDR3 nucleotides: TGCGCCAGCAGCGGATGGGGGACTAGCGGTTTCAGCTCCTACAATGAGCAGTTCTTC.

This clone was recorded once. This chain connects TRBV18 to TRBJ2-7; TRBD2 might be the D (6 bases). V was cut by 5 bases and J by 5 bases, with 10 bases left in between. This CDR3 has 12 residues. Per germline, CDR1 KGHSH and CDR2 LQKENI. This CDR3 is CASSKASDEQYF. CDR3 coding DNA: TGTGCCAGCTCAAAGGCTAGCGACGAGCAGTACTTC.

CDR3 nucleotides: TGCAGCGTTGATGGGGGGACCCGGCAGTTCTTC. It specifies CSVDGGTRQFF. The V and J genes are TRBV29-1 and TRBJ2-1; a weak D match, TRBD2 (6 bases). The length of the CDR3 is 11 residues. V lost 3 bases and J 12 bases, leaving 12 bases between the germline ends. Germline V lookup: CDR1 SQVTM, CDR2 ANQGSEA.

This rearrangement joins TRBV28 to TRBJ1-5, with D unclear. V lost 4 bases to trimming and J lost 2 bases, with 12 bases between them. Looked up from germline, CDR1 is MDHEN and CDR2 is SYDVKM. This CDR3 contains 15 residues. The CDR3 sequence is CASSSVGRGNQPQHF. The CDR3 coding sequence is TGTGCCAGCAGTTCGGTAGGTAGGGGCAATCAGCCCCAGCATTTT.

This chain's CDR3 is CAWTLAGGPYNEQFF. In nucleotides, the CDR3 is TGTGCCTGGACCCTAGCGGGAGGGCCCTACAATGAGCAGTTCTTC. The chain uses TRBV30 and TRBJ2-1, with 12 bases aligning to TRBD2. CDR1 is GTSNPN and CDR2 is SVGIG in the germline V gene (reference sequence). The J segment lost 2 bases and the V segment lost 4 bases, leaving 3 bases of the junction unmatched. The CDR3 runs to 15 residues.

This chain connects TRBV9 to TRBJ2-2; D not certain. Looked up from germline, CDR1 is SGDLS and CDR2 is YYNGEE. V lost 0 bases, J lost 3 bases, and 6 bases lay in between. The CDR3 is 14 amino acids. The CDR3, as DNA: TGTGCCAGCAGCGTAGCGGCAGACACCGGGGAGCTGTTTTTT. Translated, it gives CASSVAADTGELFF.

This clone is a singleton in its sample. V is TRBV5-1 and J is TRBJ2-7; 7 nucleotides align to TRBD1. V was clipped by 0 bases and J by 6 bases; unmatched bases: 12. Germline assignment: CDR1 SGHRS and CDR2 YFSETQ. The CDR3 length is 16 residues. The CDR3, as DNA: TGCGCCAGCAGCTTGGCCTTAGGGGGCTTTTTGGGCGAGCAGTACTTC. Its translation: CASSLALGGFLGEQYF.

The CDR3 region has the DNA TGTGCCAGCAAACGCCCCGCGGGAGTAAGTTACGAGCAGTACTTC. As protein: CASKRPAGVSYEQYF. The rearrangement joins TRBV27 to TRBJ2-7; 7 nucleotides agree with TRBD2. In germline, CDR1 is MNHEY, CDR2 SMNVEV (reference sequence). The CDR3 contains 15 residues. V gave up 7 bases and J gave up 4 bases; unmatched junction bases: 13.

The chain recombines TRBV6-5 with TRBJ2-7; 9 bases fit TRBD1. The junction had 7 bases not matched to a gene; V was cut back by 1 base and J by 6 bases. Germline V gene lookup returns CDR1 MNHEY and CDR2 SVGAGI. CDR3 length equals 15 residues. The CDR3 bases are TGTGCCAGCAGTTACTTCGGGACAGGGTCCGCCGAGCAGTACTTC. This codes for CASSYFGTGSAEQYF.

The V gene is TRBV5-1, the J gene TRBJ2-3, with D perhaps given as TRBD1 or TRBD2 (5 bases each). From germline, CDR1 is SGHRS and CDR2 YFSETQ. CDR3 size: 15 residues. The germline V and J ends were trimmed by 6 bases and 2 bases, with 16 bases remaining between them. The CDR3 sequence: CASTNPGRITDTQYF. The CDR3 DNA reads TGCGCCAGCACAAATCCGGGACGGATCACAGATACGCAGTATTTT. The variable domain in full, completed from reference TRBV5-1 and TRBJ2-3, reads KAGVTQTPRYLIKTRGQQVTLSCSPISGHRSVSWYQQTPGQGLQFLFEYFSETQRNKGNFPGRFSGRQFSNSRSEMNVSTLELGDSALYLCASTNPGRITDTQYFGPGTRLTVL.

As to this clone: An end of the junction differs from the germline gene, which may be a read error. V usage is TRBV30 and J usage is TRBJ1-1; the D gene is possibly TRBD1 (6 bases). CDR3 length: 12 amino acids. Germline values: CDR1 GTSNPN, CDR2 SVGIG (reference sequence). The CDR3: CCSRQDSGEAFF. The CDR3 nucleotides are TGCTGTTCCCGCCAGGACAGCGGTGAAGCTTTCTTT. Supplemented by reference TRBV30 and TRBJ1-1, the full variable domain reads SQTIHQWPATLVQPVGSPLSLECTVEGTSNPNLYWYRQAAGRGLQLLFYSVGIGQISSEVPQNLSASRPQDRQFILSSKKLLLSDSGFYLCCSRQDSGEAFFGQGTRLTVV.

This chain joins TRBV2 and TRBJ2-7; TRBD1 or TRBD2 may be the D gene (7 bases each). The CDR3 loop spans 17 amino acids. V was clipped by 3 bases and J by 0 bases, with 18 bases between them. The germline V gene has CDR1 SNHLY and CDR2 FYNNEI. CDR3 sequence reads: CASSDRGKASGSYEQYF. CDR3 bases: TGTGCCAGCAGTGACAGGGGGAAGGCTAGCGGCTCCTACGAGCAGTACTTC.

This sequence joins TRBV27 and TRBJ2-2, with 7 bases matching TRBD2. Germline loops: CDR1 MNHEY, CDR2 SMNVEV (reference sequence). CDR3 length: 15 residues. J was trimmed by 7 bases and V by 6 bases; bases with no gene match: 11. CDR3 nucleotide sequence: TGTGCCAGCAGCCAGAGGCGGGAGATGGGCGGGGAGCTGTTTTTT. Its translation: CASSQRREMGGELFF.

The genes are TRBV29-1 and TRBJ1-1, with D hard to call. Germline V gives CDR1 SQVTM, CDR2 ANQGSEA. The CDR3 covers 12 residues. Trimming stripped 2 bases from V and 1 base from J, with 5 bases between. CDR3 in amino acids: CSVESPNTEAFF. The CDR3 bases are TGCAGCGTTGAATCCCCGAACACTGAAGCTTTCTTT.

This clone was counted only a few times. The chain couples TRBV6-1 to TRBJ1-5, with 10 bases fitting TRBD1. The CDR3 has 16 amino acids. Germline CDR1 and CDR2: MNHNS and SASEGT. With V trimmed by 4 bases and J by 2 bases, 5 bases remained unmatched. For the CDR3, the DNA is TGTGCCAGCAGTGGTAAGGACAGGGGGGGCAATCAGCCCCAGCATTTT. The encoded protein is CASSGKDRGGNQPQHF.

The V and J genes are TRBV27 and TRBJ2-1, with TRBD1 as a possible D gene (5 bases). Germline CDR1 MNHEY, CDR2 SMNVEV (reference sequence). Trimming removed 6 bases at V and 6 bases at J, with 12 bases between. The CDR3 is 13 amino acids. The CDR3 sequence: CASSWGQGNEQFF. The CDR3 DNA reads as TGTGCCAGCAGCTGGGGCCAGGGCAATGAGCAGTTCTTC.

This clone was seen a single time. The chain joins TRBV7-9 to TRBJ2-1; 11 positions match TRBD2. J gave up 5 bases and V 0 bases, and 9 bases lay outside the gene matches. The CDR3 extends over 18 amino acids. CDR1 is SEHNR and CDR2 is FQNEAQ in the germline V gene (reference sequence). Here the CDR3 DNA reads TGTGCCAGCAGCTTAGCGTGGGGTAGCGGGAGGGAGGACAATGAGCAGTTCTTC. It specifies CASSLAWGSGREDNEQFF.

The CDR3 is CASRSGTSGTGELFF. The DNA for the CDR3 is TGTGCCAGTAGAAGCGGGACTAGCGGCACCGGGGAGCTGTTTTTT. The V gene is TRBV19, the J gene TRBJ2-2; 11 nucleotides agree with TRBD2. V shed 6 bases and J 4 bases; nucleotides not matched to a gene: 4. The CDR3 spans 15 residues. CDR1 is LNHDA, CDR2 SQIVND, per germline (reference sequence).

The genes are TRBV6-4 and TRBJ1-1; the match to TRBD1 covers 8 bases. Germline CDR1 reads MRHNA; CDR2 reads SNTAGT. CDR3 length: 15 residues. V lost 6 bases and J lost 3; bases outside the gene matches: 9. For the CDR3, the DNA is TGTGCCAGCAGCCAAAGCAGGGGGCTTCACACTGAAGCTTTCTTT. This gives the protein CASSQSRGLHTEAFF.

This sequence joins TRBV28 and TRBJ2-5, with D unresolved. Per germline, CDR1 MDHEN and CDR2 SYDVKM. There are 11 residues in the CDR3. The V end was cut by 5 bases, the J end by 6 bases, with 7 bases between. The CDR3 nucleotides read TGTGCCAGCAGTAGTCGGCAGACCCAGTACTTC. This codes for CASSSRQTQYF.